This T cell receptor (beta chain) was sequenced in a study of blood T cell repertoires in COVID-19. Generated by immunoSEQ multiplex PCR, the TCRdb table keeps only in-frame clones and is missing some. The table records fewer than 200,000 clones, around 82% of them present only once. Germline CDR1 is DFQATT and CDR2 is SNEGSKA (reference sequence). Trimming removed 3 bases at V and 2 bases at J, with 12 bases between. The CDR3 is 14 residues long. The sample consisted of peripheral blood. This receptor was identified in a man in his 70s with active or convalescent COVID-19. J is TRBJ2-3 and V is TRBV20-1; D unclear. CDR3 in DNA: TGCAGTGCTAGTTCAGGCGCCGCCACAGATACGCAGTATTTT. It encodes CSASSGAATDTQYF.